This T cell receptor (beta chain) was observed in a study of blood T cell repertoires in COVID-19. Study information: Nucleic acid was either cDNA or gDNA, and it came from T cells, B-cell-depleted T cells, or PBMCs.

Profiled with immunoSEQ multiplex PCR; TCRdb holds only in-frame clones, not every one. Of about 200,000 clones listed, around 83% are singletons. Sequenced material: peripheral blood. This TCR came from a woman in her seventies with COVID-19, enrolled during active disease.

The CDR3 sequence: CASSPTPGTGSYEQYF. In DNA, the CDR3 is TGTGCCAGCAGCCCCACCCCCGGGACAGGGTCCTACGAGCAGTACTTC. The J gene is TRBJ2-7, the V gene TRBV5-4; 9 bases are a match to TRBD1. This CDR3 contains 16 residues. V lost 4 bases and J lost 1; bases outside the gene matches: 9. Germline V CDR1 and CDR2: SGHNT, YYREEE (reference sequence).